This T cell receptor beta chain was obtained from a study of blood T cells in healthy people across ages. A second PCR of 7 to 11 cycles used a sample-barcoded 5' primer and a J-beta primer mix. A single record per CDR3 protein comes from TCRdb applying MiXCR to the 5' RACE reads. Among roughly 700,000 distinct CDR3 sequences listed, about 32% were seen once. Between the trimmed V and J ends, which lost 4 bases and 5 bases, there was a span of 14 bases. The CDR3 runs to 14 residues. Germline lookup yields CDR1 SGHDT and CDR2 YYEEEE. In this sample, this clonotype turned up many times. The chain employs TRBV5-6 and TRBJ2-3; a weak D match, TRBD2 (6 bases). The sequencing input was blood. This clonotype was obtained from a woman over 75 in good health. CDR3 DNA sequence: TGTGCCAGCAGCGGGGTCGGGGGTAAAGATACGCAGTATTTT. The encoded protein is CASSGVGGKDTQYF.